The 17 T cell receptor beta chains below come from one sample, sequenced in a study of T cell responses to AZD1222 COVID-19 vaccine listed by TCRdb under 2021. The time point tag for this specimen amounts to: baseline before first vaccination. The method behind the library was the immunoSEQ multiplex PCR assay. TCRdb re-hosts the immuneACCESS table, in-frame sequences only. Its copies lack some clones; in the studies checked, an unresolved V gene accounts for under half of them, and the cause for the rest is not known. In all, the sample holds about 100,000 clones, and about nine tenths of those were seen once. Clones ranked in the top ten supply around 1.3% of the sample. This material consisted of peripheral blood, taken on day 0 of AZD1222 vaccination. Receptors were obtained from an adult in good health.

The chain uses TRBV5-1 and TRBJ2-1; 7 bases are shared with TRBD2. J gave up 2 bases and V 6 bases, and 14 bases lay outside the gene matches. The CDR3 runs 17 residues. Germline CDR1 SGHRS, CDR2 YFSETQ. CDR3 amino acids: CASTLGGWGGAYNEQFF. CDR3 DNA sequence: TGCGCCAGCACCCTGGGGGGGTGGGGCGGCGCCTACAATGAGCAGTTCTTC.

This clone has a single count. The gene calls are TRBV7-9 and TRBJ1-3; the D is unclear. The CDR3 is made up of 16 amino acids. Trimming shortened V by 1 base and J by 0 bases, and 10 bases separated the two germline ends. Germline V gene sequence: CDR1 SEHNR, CDR2 FQNEAQ (reference sequence). The CDR3 loop reads CASSLVSGSSGNTIYF. The CDR3 bases are TGTGCCAGCAGCTTAGTTTCCGGGAGCTCTGGAAACACCATATATTTT.

The chain is built from TRBV11-2 and TRBJ1-1; 9 nucleotides line up with TRBD1. V dropped 3 bases and J dropped 0; count of bases not matched to a gene: 2. There are 15 residues in the CDR3. Germline V gives CDR1 SGHAT, CDR2 FQNNGV. CDR3 in amino acids: CASSFWTGVNTEAFF. In DNA form, the CDR3 reads TGTGCCAGCAGCTTTTGGACAGGGGTGAACACTGAAGCTTTCTTT.

Only one count was recorded for this clone. This sequence joins TRBV10-3 and TRBJ1-1; a possible D gene is TRBD1 (5 bases). This CDR3 region has 15 residues. CDR1 ENHRY and CDR2 SYGVKD come from the germline V gene. Trimming pared 3 bases from V and 1 base from J, leaving 12 bases between. CDR3 nucleotide sequence: TGTGCCATCAGTGACCTGACAGTACAGAACACTGAAGCTTTCTTT. This sequence encodes CAISDLTVQNTEAFF.

This chain links TRBV11-3 with TRBJ2-1; no definite D call. This CDR3 has 13 amino acids. Germline loops: CDR1 SGHNT, CDR2 YENEEA. Trimming removed 0 bases from V and 7 bases from J, with 7 bases in between. The CDR3 DNA reads as TGTGCCAGCAGCTTAGACGCCCGTAATGAGCAGTTCTTC. This translates into CASSLDARNEQFF.

V usage is TRBV3-1 (or the pseudogene TRBV3-2) and J usage is TRBJ2-1, with D hard to call. Per the germline V gene, CDR1 is LGHDT and CDR2 is YNNKEL (reference sequence). The V and J ends lost 0 bases and 6 bases respectively, with 3 bases between them. There are 12 residues in the CDR3. CDR3: CASSQDFNEQFF. DNA of the CDR3: TGTGCCAGCAGCCAAGATTTCAATGAGCAGTTCTTC.

This sequence joins TRBV9 and TRBJ2-5; no firm D call. The germline CDR1 and CDR2 sequences are SGDLS and YYNGEE. Between the trimmed V and J ends, which lost 2 bases and 3 bases, there was a span of 11 bases. This CDR3 has 14 residues. CDR3 region: CASSVSIAEETQYF. The CDR3 DNA sequence: TGTGCCAGCAGCGTTAGTATCGCGGAAGAGACCCAGTACTTC.

This clone was found once. The V gene is TRBV18, the J gene TRBJ2-5; no clear D gene. V was shortened by 3 bases and J by 5 bases, with 10 bases between the two germline ends. This CDR3 is 13 amino acids long. Germline-derived CDR1 and CDR2 are KGHSH and LQKENI. The CDR3 bases are TGTGCCAGCTCACCCCCAGCGAGTGAGACCCAGTACTTC. Translating gives CASSPPASETQYF. The full variable domain, rest sourced from reference TRBV18 and TRBJ2-5, is NAGVMQNPRHLVRRRGQEARLRCSPMKGHSHVYWYRQLPEEGLKFMVYLQKENIIDESGMPKERFSAEFPKEGPSILRIQQVVRGDSAAYFCASSPPASETQYFGPGTRLLVL.

The J gene is TRBJ2-7, the V gene TRBV28, with D possibly being TRBD2 (6 bases). Germline V gene lookup returns CDR1 MDHEN and CDR2 SYDVKM. The CDR3 is 16 residues long. Deletions cut 6 bases from V and 3 bases from J, with 21 bases between. CDR3 region: CASSPVEAGRNYEQYF. CDR3 in DNA: TGTGCCAGCAGCCCAGTTGAGGCAGGGAGGAACTACGAGCAGTACTTC.

V is TRBV5-1 and J is TRBJ2-3, with TRBD2 matching 11 bases. CDR1 and CDR2 (germline): SGHRS, YFSETQ. The CDR3 consists of 16 residues. J gave up 1 base and V 4 bases, and 5 bases lay outside the gene matches. DNA of the CDR3: TGCGCCAGCAGCCGCCTGACTAGCGGGGGCACAGATACGCAGTATTTT. This codes for CASSRLTSGGTDTQYF. The whole variable domain, filled in from reference TRBV5-1 and TRBJ2-3, reads KAGVTQTPRYLIKTRGQQVTLSCSPISGHRSVSWYQQTPGQGLQFLFEYFSETQRNKGNFPGRFSGRQFSNSRSEMNVSTLELGDSALYLCASSRLTSGGTDTQYFGPGTRLTVL.

This chain links TRBV10-2 with TRBJ2-1, with TRBD1 identical over 9 bases. The CDR3 is 15 amino acids. J lost 4 bases, V lost 8 bases, and 9 bases had no gene match. Per germline, CDR1 WSHSY and CDR2 SAAADI. The CDR3 sequence is CASSSGQGSYNEQFF. Here the CDR3 DNA reads TGCGCCAGCTCTTCTGGACAGGGGTCTTACAATGAGCAGTTCTTC.

CDR3 sequence reads: CASSLRGTEGYTF. The CDR3, as DNA: TGTGCCAGCAGCTTACGCGGGACGGAAGGCTACACCTTC. V gene TRBV11-2 combines with J gene TRBJ1-2; the D gene is possibly TRBD1 (5 bases). Per the germline V gene, CDR1 is SGHAT and CDR2 is FQNNGV. The CDR3 length is 13 residues. V lost 2 bases and J 8 bases, leaving 12 bases between the germline ends.

The chain joins TRBV9 to TRBJ2-3; D gene unclear. Trimming removed 2 bases from V and 0 bases from J, with 1 base in between. The CDR3 contains 12 residues. The germline V gene has CDR1 SGDLS and CDR2 YYNGEE. The chain's CDR3 is CASSVSTDTQYF. CDR3 bases: TGTGCCAGCAGCGTTAGCACAGATACGCAGTATTTT.

The rearrangement links TRBV2 to TRBJ1-4; unclear D gene. The germline gives CDR1 SNHLY, CDR2 FYNNEI. Trimming left V 7 bases short and J 7 bases short, with 16 bases between. The CDR3 runs to 14 residues. The CDR3 bases are TGTGCCAGCATGGGTGGGGAGCCATTTGAAAAACTGTTTTTT. Amino acids: CASMGGEPFEKLFF.

J is TRBJ2-7 and V is TRBV9; 8 positions agree with TRBD1. The CDR3 contains 12 residues. Germline CDR1 and CDR2: SGDLS and YYNGEE. With 2 bases clipped from V and 6 bases from J, the junction kept 1 base outside the gene matches. The CDR3, as DNA: TGTGCCAGCAGCGTGACAGGGGCCGAGCAGTACTTC. Protein: CASSVTGAEQYF.

The CDR3 spells CASSQSSNTYGYTF. The CDR3 nucleotides are TGTGCCAGCAGCCAAAGTTCCAACACGTATGGCTACACCTTC. The chain recombines TRBV7-8 with TRBJ1-2; D gene unclear. The germline V gene encodes CDR1 SGHVS and CDR2 FQNEAQ. Trimming removed 5 bases from V and 5 bases from J, with 15 bases in between. The CDR3 is made up of 14 amino acids. Together with reference TRBV7-8 and TRBJ1-2, the CDR3 gives the full variable domain: GAGVSQSPRYKVAKRGQDVALRCDPISGHVSLFWYQQALGQGPEFLTYFQNEAQLDKSGLPSDRFFAERPEGSVSTLKIQRTQQEDSAVYLCASSQSSNTYGYTFGSGTRLTVV.

This clone came up once. The V call is TRBV5-3, the J call TRBJ2-1, with 14 bases fitting TRBD2. Being an ORF, TRBV5-3 has a function that is uncertain. The CDR3 loop spans 17 amino acids. The trim removed 4 bases at V and 7 bases at J, leaving 10 bases unmatched. CDR3 nucleotides: TGTGCCAGAAGCCCGGGGACTAGCGGGGGCCTCCAGAATGAGCAGTTCTTC. This encodes CARSPGTSGGLQNEQFF.